The table lists the clone carrying this T cell receptor beta chain with a few counts. Its antigen is undetermined. The germline V gene encodes CDR1 MDHEN and CDR2 SYDVKM. Trimming cost V 1 base and J 1 base, with 7 bases left between them. This CDR3 has 14 residues. The study ran its PCR with 60 Vbeta and 13 Jbeta primers. The method was immunoSEQ multiplex PCR; TCRdb's version includes in-frame clones alone and lacks a portion of them. The sample gives approximately 130,000 clones, about three quarters of which show up once; 5.5% to 8% is in the top ten. This specimen comes from a study of cytomegalovirus exposure and HLA in healthy donors. The study, taken as a whole, reports: Researchers catalogued about 150 TCR beta chains as cytomegalovirus-associated. Among immune exposure information, only CMV serostatus was available. TCR beta V segments were, for the most part, productive about 87% or about 30% of the time in an earlier analysis.

The V call is TRBV28, the J call TRBJ1-2, with no clear D. The receptor's source is a woman in her thirties or forties in good health and CMV-seronegative. The sample consisted of PBMCs. The CDR3 nucleotides are TGTGCCAGCAGTTTATACGCACTTAACTATGGCTACACCTTC. Translating gives CASSLYALNYGYTF.